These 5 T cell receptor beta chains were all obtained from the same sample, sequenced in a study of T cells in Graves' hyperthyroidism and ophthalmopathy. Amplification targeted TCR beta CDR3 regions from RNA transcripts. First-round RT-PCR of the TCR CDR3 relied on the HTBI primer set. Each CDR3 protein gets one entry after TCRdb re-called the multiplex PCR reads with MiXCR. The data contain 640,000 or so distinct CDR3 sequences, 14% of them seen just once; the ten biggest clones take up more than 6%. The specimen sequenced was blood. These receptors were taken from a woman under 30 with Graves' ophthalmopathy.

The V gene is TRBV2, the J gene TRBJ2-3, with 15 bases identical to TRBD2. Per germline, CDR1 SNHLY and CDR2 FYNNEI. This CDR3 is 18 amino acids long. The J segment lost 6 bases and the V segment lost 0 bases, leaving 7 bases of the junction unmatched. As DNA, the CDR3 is TGTGCCAGCAGTGAAGCTGGGGGACTAGCGGGAGGCCGGGATACGCAGTATTTT. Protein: CASSEAGGLAGGRDTQYF.

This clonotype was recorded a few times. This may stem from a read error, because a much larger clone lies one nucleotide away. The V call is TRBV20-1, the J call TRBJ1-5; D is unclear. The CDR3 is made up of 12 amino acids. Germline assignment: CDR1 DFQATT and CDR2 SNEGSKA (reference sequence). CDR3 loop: CSVQEENQLQHF. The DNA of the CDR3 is TGCAGTGTTCAGGAAGAGAATCAGCTCCAGCATTTT.

CDR3 bases: TGCAGTGCTAGCCCCGGTGGATATAGCAATCAGCCCCAGCATTTT. This gives the protein CSASPGGYSNQPQHF. This chain links TRBV20-1 with TRBJ1-5; D is undetermined. This CDR3 has 15 amino acids. Germline values: CDR1 DFQATT, CDR2 SNEGSKA (reference sequence). V lost 3 bases and J lost 0, with 12 bases in between.

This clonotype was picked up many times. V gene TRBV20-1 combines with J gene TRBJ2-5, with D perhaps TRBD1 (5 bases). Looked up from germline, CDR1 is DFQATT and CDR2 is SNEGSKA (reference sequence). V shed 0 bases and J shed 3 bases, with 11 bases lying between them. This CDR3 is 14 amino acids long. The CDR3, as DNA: TGCAGTGCTAGAGATATCATAGGGGAAGAGACCCAGTACTTC. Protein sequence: CSARDIIGEETQYF.

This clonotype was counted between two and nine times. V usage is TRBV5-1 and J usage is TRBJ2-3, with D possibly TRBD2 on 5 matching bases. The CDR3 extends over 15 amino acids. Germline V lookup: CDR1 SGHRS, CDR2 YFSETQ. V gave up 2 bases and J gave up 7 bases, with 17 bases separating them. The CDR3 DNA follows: TGCGCCAGCAGCTTTAATAGCGAGAGGGTAAATACGCAGTATTTT. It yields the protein CASSFNSERVNTQYF.